One and the same sample provided the 30 T cell receptor beta chains below, sequenced in a study of OX40 agonist ivuxolimab in advanced cancers. The receptor library was made with the immunoSEQ multiplex PCR assay. TCRdb provides this immuneACCESS table in a form limited to in-frame rearrangements. Some clones are lacking; in checked studies, under half of them reflect an unresolved V gene, and why the rest are absent is not known. The sample data list tens of thousands of clones, and approximately 90% of these were observed just once. The ten largest clonotypes hold 13% to 15% of the sample. Sequencing was performed on CD4+ or CD8+ T cells sorted from blood, taken in a trial of the OX40 agonist ivuxolimab. All receptors derive from an adult with an advanced solid tumor such as melanoma, head and neck, liver or kidney cancer.

The CDR3 DNA follows: TGTGCCAGCTCACCACGGGCGGTTAATCAGCCCCAGCATTTT. Its translation is CASSPRAVNQPQHF. This rearrangement joins TRBV18 to TRBJ1-5, with D unclear. There are 14 residues in the CDR3. V was trimmed by 1 base and J by 4 bases, leaving 8 bases between them. CDR1 and CDR2 (germline): KGHSH, LQKENI. The entire variable domain, with the rest obtained from reference TRBV18 and TRBJ1-5, is as follows: NAGVMQNPRHLVRRRGQEARLRCSPMKGHSHVYWYRQLPEEGLKFMVYLQKENIIDESGMPKERFSAEFPKEGPSILRIQQVVRGDSAAYFCASSPRAVNQPQHFGDGTRLSIL.

J is TRBJ2-7 and V is TRBV2, with 9 bases aligning to TRBD1. The germline gives CDR1 SNHLY, CDR2 FYNNEI. Unmatched junction bases numbered 6, after V lost 1 base and J lost 2 bases. This CDR3 contains 16 residues. CDR3 nucleotide sequence: TGTGCCAGCAGTGAAGTGCGGGACAGGGTTACCTACGAGCAGTACTTC. It encodes CASSEVRDRVTYEQYF.

V usage is TRBV5-1 and J usage is TRBJ2-2, with a possible D match to TRBD2 (6 bases). Between the trimmed V and J ends, which lost 5 bases and 2 bases, there was a span of 16 bases. This CDR3 is 16 amino acids long. Germline CDR1 reads SGHRS; CDR2 reads YFSETQ. This chain's CDR3 is CASSGGGLQNTGELFF. CDR3 DNA: TGCGCCAGCAGTGGTGGGGGACTCCAAAACACCGGGGAGCTGTTTTTT.

The V gene is TRBV29-1, the J gene TRBJ2-2; D is ambiguous. V was shortened by 6 bases and J by 1 base, with 9 bases between the two germline ends. The CDR3 totals 13 residues. Germline V gene data show CDR1 as SQVTM and CDR2 as ANQGSEA. The CDR3 bases are TGCAGCGTATGGACGGTGAACACCGGGGAGCTGTTTTTT. This translates into CSVWTVNTGELFF.

This chain joins TRBV27 and TRBJ2-7, with 7 positions matching TRBD2. The junction had 12 bases not matched to a gene; V was cut back by 4 bases and J by 3 bases. Germline CDR1 and CDR2: MNHEY and SMNVEV (reference sequence). This CDR3 has 16 residues. CDR3 nucleotide sequence: TGTGCCAGCAGTTCCCTCGGGGCGGGAGAGTTCTACGAGCAGTACTTC. Residues: CASSSLGAGEFYEQYF.

This clone appeared once. The J gene is TRBJ2-1, the V gene TRBV7-3, with D maybe TRBD1 (6 bases). The CDR3 consists of 17 residues. Germline-derived CDR1 and CDR2 are SGHTA and FQGTGA. Trimming pared 0 bases from V and 4 bases from J, leaving 16 bases between. Written as DNA, the CDR3 is TGTGCCAGCAGCTTAACGGGGGCCGCCACGGGGTACAATGAGCAGTTCTTC. It specifies CASSLTGAATGYNEQFF.

The chain joins TRBV28 to TRBJ2-3; D is ambiguous. The CDR3 consists of 14 residues. The germline V and J ends were trimmed by 3 bases and 2 bases, with 9 bases remaining between them. The V gene's germline CDR1 is MDHEN and CDR2 SYDVKM. Here the CDR3 reads CASSFSYITDTQYF. For the CDR3, the DNA is TGTGCCAGCAGTTTTTCCTATATCACAGATACGCAGTATTTT. The complete variable domain, with remaining parts taken from reference TRBV28 and TRBJ2-3, reads DVKVTQSSRYLVKRTGEKVFLECVQDMDHENMFWYRQDPGLGLRLIYFSYDVKMKEKGDIPEGYSVSREKKERFSLILESASTNQTSMYLCASSFSYITDTQYFGPGTRLTVL.

J is TRBJ2-7 and V is TRBV18, with 11 bases aligning to TRBD1. Trimming cost V 3 bases and J 1 base; bases outside gene matches: 5. This CDR3 has 16 residues. Germline CDR1 is KGHSH and CDR2 is LQKENI. The chain's CDR3 is CASSPPGQGGSYEQYF. The CDR3 DNA is TGTGCCAGCTCACCTCCGGGACAGGGGGGATCCTACGAGCAGTACTTC. Combining the CDR3 with reference TRBV18 and TRBJ2-7 gives the whole variable domain NAGVMQNPRHLVRRRGQEARLRCSPMKGHSHVYWYRQLPEEGLKFMVYLQKENIIDESGMPKERFSAEFPKEGPSILRIQQVVRGDSAAYFCASSPPGQGGSYEQYFGPGTRLTVT.

This rearrangement joins TRBV19 to TRBJ1-2, with 8 bases fitting TRBD1. Germline loops: CDR1 LNHDA, CDR2 SQIVND (reference sequence). The CDR3 contains 15 residues. Unmatched junction bases numbered 10, after V lost 7 bases and J lost 3 bases. CDR3 nucleotide sequence: TGTGCCAGTACCCATCCCGGACAGGGACACTATGGCTACACCTTC. This sequence encodes CASTHPGQGHYGYTF.

The rearrangement uses TRBV7-2 and TRBJ1-1, with 7 nucleotides matching TRBD1. The CDR3 spans 15 residues. The germline gives CDR1 SGHTA, CDR2 FQGNSA. V lost 5 bases and J lost 6; bases outside the gene matches: 12. CDR3 residues: CASSNKRGLGAEAFF. In nucleotides, the CDR3 is TGTGCCAGCAGCAACAAGAGGGGGCTCGGCGCTGAAGCTTTCTTT.

This clone appeared a few times. The chain uses TRBV29-1 and TRBJ2-7, with 7 bases fitting TRBD1. With 5 bases clipped from V and 4 bases from J, the junction kept 8 bases outside the gene matches. This CDR3 is built from 13 residues. Germline-derived CDR1 and CDR2 are SQVTM and ANQGSEA. The CDR3 bases are TGCAGCGTTACTGGACAGGCCGTGTACGAGCAGTACTTC. The encoded protein is CSVTGQAVYEQYF.

This chain connects TRBV28 to TRBJ2-3; D is tentatively TRBD1 or TRBD2 (6 bases each). Germline-derived CDR1 and CDR2 are MDHEN and SYDVKM. This CDR3 is 12 amino acids long. V was trimmed by 10 bases and J by 4 bases, leaving 12 bases between them. DNA for the CDR3: TGTGCCATCGAAGGGGGGCCAGATACGCAGTATTTT. Amino acid sequence: CAIEGGPDTQYF.

J is TRBJ1-1 and V is TRBV2, with 7 bases lining up with TRBD1. The CDR3 loop spans 15 amino acids. Germline lookup yields CDR1 SNHLY and CDR2 FYNNEI. V was pared by 3 bases and J by 3 bases, with 7 bases of the junction left unmatched. The CDR3 DNA sequence: TGTGCCAGCAGTGACAGACAGGGAGAGGACACTGAAGCTTTCTTT. This gives the protein CASSDRQGEDTEAFF.

The gene calls are TRBV7-6 and TRBJ2-7; 8 bases are shared with TRBD2. Germline V CDR1 and CDR2: SGHVS, FNYEAQ. The length of the CDR3 is 15 residues. V was clipped by 5 bases and J by 3 bases; unmatched bases: 9. The CDR3 DNA follows: TGTGCCAGCAGCCCTGACGGGAGGGCCTTCTACGAGCAGTACTTC. Its translation is CASSPDGRAFYEQYF.

This rearrangement joins TRBV7-2 to TRBJ2-7, with D unclear. Germline CDR1 and CDR2: SGHTA and FQGNSA. The CDR3 sequence is 14 residues long. V was shortened by 2 bases and J by 3 bases, with 11 bases between the two germline ends. CDR3 nucleotides: TGTGCCAGCAGCTTAATGGGGTGGGGCTACGAGCAGTACTTC. It yields the protein CASSLMGWGYEQYF.

The chain is built from TRBV28 and TRBJ2-2; D is uncertain. Between the trimmed V and J ends, which lost 1 base and 6 bases, there was a span of 15 bases. Per germline, CDR1 MDHEN and CDR2 SYDVKM. CDR3 length equals 16 residues. CDR3 loop: CASSLSGDGKAGELFF. CDR3 nucleotide sequence: TGTGCCAGCAGTTTATCCGGAGATGGGAAGGCCGGGGAGCTGTTTTTT.

The rearrangement links TRBV10-2 to TRBJ2-2, with TRBD2 identical over 8 bases. V lost 5 bases and J lost 4; bases outside the gene matches: 6. This CDR3 region has 15 residues. The germline V gene has CDR1 WSHSY and CDR2 SAAADI. CDR3 nucleotides: TGCGCCAGCAGTTCCGCGGGAGGCCTCACCGGGGAGCTGTTTTTT. This translates into CASSSAGGLTGELFF.

The rearrangement joins TRBV19 to TRBJ2-1, with D tentatively TRBD1 or TRBD2 (5 bases each). Germline V gives CDR1 LNHDA, CDR2 SQIVND (reference sequence). The germline V and J ends were trimmed by 9 bases and 3 bases, with 15 bases remaining between them. The CDR3 covers 14 residues. The CDR3 sequence: CASSSGTDYNEQFF. CDR3 sequence (DNA): TGTGCCAGCAGTTCCGGGACGGACTACAATGAGCAGTTCTTC.

The CDR3 DNA reads TGTGCCAGCAGTTTACCATCGACTAGCAGTTCGTACAATGAGCAGTTCTTC. It yields the protein CASSLPSTSSSYNEQFF. This chain uses TRBV27 with TRBJ2-1; the match to TRBD2 covers 7 bases. CDR1 and CDR2 (germline): MNHEY, SMNVEV (reference sequence). V lost 2 bases to trimming and J lost 4 bases; unmatched junction nucleotides: 11. The CDR3 extends over 17 amino acids.

This chain uses TRBV28 with TRBJ2-1; 7 bases match TRBD1. CDR1 is MDHEN, CDR2 SYDVKM, per germline. The CDR3 totals 15 residues. Losses at the gene ends were 8 bases for V and 4 bases for J; bases not matched to a gene: 11. This chain's CDR3 is CASGGVGQTYNEQFF. Here the CDR3 DNA reads TGTGCCAGCGGGGGAGTGGGACAGACATACAATGAGCAGTTCTTC.

The chain carries TRBV4-1 and TRBJ1-4; the D gene is possibly TRBD1 (5 bases). Germline V gene lookup returns CDR1 MGHRA and CDR2 YSYEKL. The CDR3 sequence is 17 residues long. V was trimmed by 1 base and J by 3 bases, leaving 15 bases between them. The CDR3 protein is CASSQGPRGSANEKLFF. CDR3 bases: TGCGCCAGCAGCCAAGGGCCCCGGGGGTCAGCTAATGAAAAACTGTTTTTT.

This chain connects TRBV14 to TRBJ2-2; D gene ambiguous. This CDR3 spans 14 amino acids. V lost 4 bases and J lost 2, with 8 bases in between. Germline CDR1 reads SGHDN; CDR2 reads FVKESK. CDR3 loop: CASSRLVNTGELFF. The CDR3 nucleotides read TGTGCCAGCAGCCGCTTGGTAAACACCGGGGAGCTGTTTTTT.

The rearrangement joins TRBV18 to TRBJ1-2; no firm D call. V was cut by 1 base and J by 3 bases, with 15 bases left in between. Per germline, CDR1 KGHSH and CDR2 LQKENI. This CDR3 region has 16 residues. The DNA of the CDR3 is TGTGCCAGCTCACCACTCGTGGGCCAGCGGGACTATGGCTACACCTTC. Its protein product is CASSPLVGQRDYGYTF.

The chain carries TRBV9 and TRBJ2-7; D possibly matches TRBD1 or TRBD2 (6 bases each). V lost 0 bases to trimming and J lost 6 bases, with 16 bases between them. The germline V gene has CDR1 SGDLS and CDR2 YYNGEE. The CDR3 sequence is 15 residues long. Here the CDR3 reads CASSVALGAGSEQYF. The CDR3, as DNA: TGTGCCAGCAGCGTAGCTTTGGGGGCGGGGAGCGAGCAGTACTTC.

The V and J genes are TRBV11-2 and TRBJ1-2; 7 nucleotides agree with TRBD1. Germline assignment: CDR1 SGHAT and CDR2 FQNNGV. CDR3 length: 16 amino acids. With 1 base clipped from V and 3 bases from J, the junction kept 8 bases outside the gene matches. CDR3 sequence (DNA): TGTGCCAGCAGCTTAGTGGGGCAGACAGGGTACTATGGCTACACCTTC. This translates into CASSLVGQTGYYGYTF.

The genes are TRBV28 and TRBJ2-3; TRBD2 agrees at 14 bases. Germline V gene lookup returns CDR1 MDHEN and CDR2 SYDVKM. This CDR3 contains 18 residues. J was trimmed by 0 bases and V by 1 base; bases with no gene match: 3. This CDR3 is CASSLLTSGRDSTDTQYF. The CDR3 DNA reads as TGTGCCAGCAGTTTATTGACTAGCGGGAGGGATAGCACAGATACGCAGTATTTT.

This chain joins TRBV28 and TRBJ2-7, with D tentatively TRBD1 or TRBD2 (5 bases each). The CDR3 totals 16 residues. Germline loops: CDR1 MDHEN, CDR2 SYDVKM. The V end was cut by 5 bases, the J end by 2 bases, with 19 bases between. The CDR3 DNA reads TGTGCCAGCAGTCCCCCACGAGGGACGTCAACCTACGAGCAGTACTTC. Translated, it gives CASSPPRGTSTYEQYF. The whole variable domain, remainder taken from reference TRBV28 and TRBJ2-7, is DVKVTQSSRYLVKRTGEKVFLECVQDMDHENMFWYRQDPGLGLRLIYFSYDVKMKEKGDIPEGYSVSREKKERFSLILESASTNQTSMYLCASSPPRGTSTYEQYFGPGTRLTVT.

The table lists this clone with a few counts. This rearrangement joins TRBV19 to TRBJ2-7, with D tentatively TRBD2 (5 bases). The V and J ends lost 1 base and 5 bases respectively, with 18 bases between them. The CDR3 length is 16 residues. CDR1 LNHDA and CDR2 SQIVND come from the germline V gene (reference sequence). The chain's CDR3 is CASSIGGLGIRNEQYF. In DNA form, the CDR3 reads TGTGCCAGTAGTATAGGAGGTCTCGGGATACGGAACGAGCAGTACTTC.

This sequence joins TRBV7-6 and TRBJ2-2, with D unresolved. CDR1 and CDR2 (germline): SGHVS, FNYEAQ. V gave up 1 base and J gave up 0 bases, with 9 bases separating them. The CDR3 extends over 16 amino acids. CDR3 DNA sequence: TGTGCCAGCAGCTTAGTTGGCCACCCGAACACCGGGGAGCTGTTTTTT. Its protein is CASSLVGHPNTGELFF.

This clone was counted only a few times. The rearrangement links TRBV19 to TRBJ2-1; D possibly corresponds to TRBD2 (6 bases). CDR3 size: 15 residues. Germline CDR1 is LNHDA and CDR2 is SQIVND (reference sequence). V lost 3 bases and J lost 4, with 13 bases in between. The CDR3 sequence: CASSIGPSAYNEQFF. CDR3 DNA sequence: TGTGCCAGTAGTATCGGGCCTAGCGCTTACAATGAGCAGTTCTTC.